The source of this TCR beta chain is a study of T cell clonality in common variable immunodeficiency. This clone was picked up many times. The antigen remains unidentified. Sequencing was performed with immunoSEQ multiplex PCR; in TCRdb, only in-frame clones are kept and a portion is missing. Sampling found tens of thousands of clones, none seen once. Patients and controls were mostly of Caucasian heritage. Overall study results and limits: Compared with controls, CVID subjects had fewer shared TCRbeta clones.

The sequence came from a person aged 18 to 75 in good health. Sequenced input: peripheral blood mononuclear cells.

The CDR3 loop reads CASSGGQGNQPQHF. The part of the CDR3 DNA that was read is TGTGCCAGCAGTGGGGGACAGGGCAATCAGCCC. V is TRBV2 and J is TRBJ1-5, with TRBD1 matching over 8 bases. The read gets to within 3 residues of the CDR3 end, and the germline J gene fills in the rest. From germline, CDR1 is SNHLY and CDR2 FYNNEI. The trim removed 4 bases at V and 2 bases at J, leaving 1 base unmatched. CDR3 length: 14 residues.